This TCR beta chain was sequenced in a study of response to subunit inactivated influenza vaccine. This CDR3 comprises 16 residues. Losses at the gene ends were 3 bases for V and 0 bases for J; bases not matched to a gene: 5. Germline loops: CDR1 LGHNA, CDR2 YSLEER. This clonotype occurred a few times. Its antigen is still unknown. TCRdb redid the calling of the RT-PCR reads with MiXCR, one entry per CDR3 protein. The sample lists 600,000 to 850,000 distinct CDR3 sequences; about 14% were seen once. Findings of the study overall: Each seasonal influenza vaccination recruits few new T cells, the authors suggested.

This TCR was recovered from a man in his fifties who received an inactivated influenza vaccine. The input for sequencing was PBMCs from blood, taken around 15 days before vaccination. The V gene is TRBV4-3, the J gene TRBJ2-1, with 7 bases identical to TRBD1. This chain's CDR3 is CASSHHRDSSYNEQFF. The CDR3 DNA follows: TGCGCCAGCAGCCACCACAGGGACAGCTCCTACAATGAGCAGTTCTTC.